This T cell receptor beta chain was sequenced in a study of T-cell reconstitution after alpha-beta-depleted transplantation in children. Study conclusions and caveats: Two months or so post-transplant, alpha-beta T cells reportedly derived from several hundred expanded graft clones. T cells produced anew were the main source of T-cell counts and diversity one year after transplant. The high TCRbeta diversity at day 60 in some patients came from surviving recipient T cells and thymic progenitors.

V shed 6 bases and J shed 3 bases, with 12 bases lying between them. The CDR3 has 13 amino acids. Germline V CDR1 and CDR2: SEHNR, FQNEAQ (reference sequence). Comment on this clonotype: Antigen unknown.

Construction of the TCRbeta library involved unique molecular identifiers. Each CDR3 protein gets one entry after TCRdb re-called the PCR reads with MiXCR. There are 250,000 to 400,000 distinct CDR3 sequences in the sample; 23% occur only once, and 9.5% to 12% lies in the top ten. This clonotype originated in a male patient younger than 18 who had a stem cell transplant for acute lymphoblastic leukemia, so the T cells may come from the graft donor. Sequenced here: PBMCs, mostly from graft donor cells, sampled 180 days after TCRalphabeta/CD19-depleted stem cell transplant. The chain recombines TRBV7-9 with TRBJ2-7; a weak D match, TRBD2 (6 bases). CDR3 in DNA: TGTGCCAGCAGAGTAGCGGAGTACTACGAGCAGTACTTC. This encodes CASRVAEYYEQYF.